This T cell receptor beta chain was identified in a study of T-cell reconstitution after alpha-beta-depleted transplantation in children. The CDR3 totals 13 residues. V lost 3 bases and J lost 8, with 14 bases in between. The V gene's germline CDR1 is DFQATT and CDR2 SNEGSKA (reference sequence). Study-wide results and caveats: High day-60 TCRbeta diversity in some patients came from surviving recipient T cells and thymic progenitors. There were reportedly several hundred expanded graft clones from which alpha-beta T cells came about two months after transplant. T-cell counts and diversity were attributed mostly to newly produced T cells one year after transplant.

This clonotype was picked up a small number of times. Its antigen is unknown. Preparation of the TCRbeta library involved a method that used unique molecular identifiers. TCRdb re-called the PCR reads through MiXCR, storing one row per CDR3 protein. The repertoire consists of fewer than 750,000 distinct CDR3 sequences, with around 23% occurring once and the leading ten covering 13% to 15%. The sequencing here drew on PBMCs, mostly from graft donor cells, taken 360 days after TCRalphabeta/CD19-depleted stem cell transplant. The genes are TRBV20-1 and TRBJ2-1; perhaps TRBD2 as D (6 bases). This TCR was sampled from a boy under two years old who had a stem cell transplant for acute myeloid leukemia, so the T cells may come from the graft donor. The CDR3 DNA follows: TGCAGTGCTAGCTTAAGACGCGGGGATGAGCAGTTCTTC. Translation: CSASLRRGDEQFF.